These T cell receptor beta chains were read from a single sample in a study of T cell changes during pregnancy in multiple sclerosis. TCRdb keeps only in-frame clones here, not all; method: immunoSEQ multiplex PCR. The table lists 45,000 to 60,000 clones, 92% of them singletons, with about 0.75% in the top ten. The sample here was CD4+ T cells from peripheral blood mononuclear cells, taken in the third trimester of pregnancy. All receptors derive from a female donor with multiple sclerosis, enrolled in a pregnancy study. Each CDR3 is given with its conserved first and last residue. D genes are given only for firm matches. A clone size is listed for some rows: how often the clone was seen (once, few, many), or a class if it is expanded.

TRBD1 TRBJ2-7 TRBV27 NA CASKNRGTGLPPLPYEQYF TGTGCCAGCAAGAACCGCGGGACAGGTCTCCCTCCCCTTCCCTACGAGCAGTACTTC
NA TRBJ1-1 TRBV29-1 NA CSGEAFMNTEAFF TGCAGCGGGGAGGCTTTTATGAACACTGAAGCTTTCTTT
NA TRBJ1-4 TRBV27 once CASSLLAAGYEKLFF TGTGCCAGCAGTCTCCTCGCGGCGGGCTATGAAAAACTGTTTTTT
TRBD1 TRBJ1-5 TRBV15 few CATSRGGQPNNQPQHF TGTGCCACCAGCAGAGGGGGACAGCCAAACAATCAGCCCCAGCATTTT
NA TRBJ1-4 TRBV7-2 NA CASSATGTNEKLFF TGTGCCAGCAGCGCAACGGGAACTAATGAAAAACTGTTTTTT
TRBD1 TRBJ1-1 TRBV30 NA CAWQGDMNTEAFF TGTGCCTGGCAGGGGGACATGAACACTGAAGCTTTCTTT
NA TRBJ2-1 TRBV7-3 NA CASSPEGASNEQFF TGTGCCAGCAGCCCCGAGGGAGCTTCCAATGAGCAGTTCTTC
TRBD1 TRBJ2-5 TRBV7-2 once CASSLALGTVQETQYF TGTGCCAGCAGCTTAGCGCTTGGGACAGTACAAGAGACCCAGTACTTC
TRBD1 TRBJ1-3 TRBV7-9 NA CASSLEGTDGNTIYF TGTGCCAGCAGCTTAGAAGGGACAGACGGAAACACCATATATTTT
TRBD1 TRBJ1-1 TRBV19 NA CASSPWTGRTEAFF TGTGCCAGTAGTCCCTGGACAGGGAGGACTGAAGCTTTCTTT
TRBD2 TRBJ2-5 TRBV2 NA CASSGSSGGRETQYF TGTGCCAGCAGTGGTTCTTCGGGGGGGCGAGAGACCCAGTACTTC
TRBD1 TRBJ2-7 TRBV5-1 once CASSLHTGGREQYF TGCGCCAGCAGCCTCCATACAGGGGGACGCGAGCAGTACTTC
TRBD1 TRBJ1-6 TRBV7-9 once CASSHSGTGIVNSPLHF TGTGCCAGCAGCCACTCCGGGACAGGGATCGTTAATTCACCCCTCCACTTT
TRBD2 TRBJ2-5 TRBV10-3 NA CAISATGGETQYF TGTGCCATCAGTGCGACCGGGGGGGAGACCCAGTACTTC
TRBD2 TRBJ2-7 TRBV7-2 once CASSPSGGAGEQYF TGTGCCAGCTCCCCTAGCGGGGGGGCGGGCGAGCAGTACTTC
TRBD1 TRBJ1-5 TRBV2 NA CASSQGAIGNQPQHF TGTGCCAGCTCACAGGGGGCAATAGGTAATCAGCCCCAGCATTTT
NA TRBJ1-2 TRBV7-2 NA CASSFSGTAQSGGYTF TGTGCCAGCAGCTTCTCAGGGACTGCCCAAAGTGGTGGCTACACCTTC
NA TRBJ2-3 TRBV5-6 NA CASSWRGGPRTDTQYF TGTGCCAGCAGCTGGAGAGGAGGGCCGCGCACAGATACGCAGTATTTT
NA TRBJ1-5 TRBV15 NA CATSRYTVINQPQHF TGTGCCACCAGCAGATATACAGTGATCAATCAGCCCCAGCATTTT